This T cell receptor (beta chain) was captured in a study of blood T cell repertoires in COVID-19. About the study: Samples came from the United States, Italy and Spain, spanning acute and convalescent COVID-19.

Sequencing used immunoSEQ multiplex PCR; TCRdb keeps in-frame clones, though not all of them. The sample includes about 190,000 clones, about 88% of them seen just once. There are 16 residues in the CDR3. Deletions cut 5 bases from V and 1 base from J, with 15 bases between. CDR1 is SGHVS, CDR2 FQNEAQ, per germline. The TCR was taken from a woman between 35 and 50 years old who had recovered from COVID-19. V gene TRBV7-8 combines with J gene TRBJ1-5; D possibly corresponds to TRBD1 (6 bases). Sample: peripheral blood. The CDR3 here is CASSPKDSRSNQPQHF. CDR3 in DNA: TGTGCCAGCAGCCCCAAGGACAGTCGGAGCAATCAGCCCCAGCATTTT.